This T cell receptor beta chain emerged from a study of blood T cell repertoires in COVID-19. The overall study: COVID-19 samples from acute and convalescent phases originated in the United States, Italy and Spain. PBMCs, B-cell-depleted T cells, or T cells provided the cDNA or gDNA that made up the material.

CDR3 length: 14 residues. Germline CDR1 is MNHEY and CDR2 is SVGAGI. Germline trimming cut 8 bases from V and 7 bases from J; bases unmatched to any gene: 11. In the original workflow: Scientists estimated how many nucleated cells there were by amplifying reference gene primers. The assay was immunoSEQ multiplex PCR, and TCRdb's table has in-frame clones only and misses some. D and trimming were read from the DNA, whereas the V and J calls and clone size are those reported in that table. This table holds about 50,000 clones, approximately 90% found once. The receptor's source is a man aged 50 or older with active COVID-19. The V gene is TRBV6-5, the J gene TRBJ2-1, with 7 bases fitting TRBD1. Sequenced material: peripheral blood. The CDR3 DNA is TGTGCCAGCCACGACAGGGTGGGTTCGAATGAGCAGTTCTTC. This gives the protein CASHDRVGSNEQFF.